Each of the 26 T cell receptor beta chains below was sequenced from the same sample in a study of blood T cell repertoires in COVID-19. TCRdb's table, derived via immunoSEQ multiplex PCR, lists solely in-frame clones and lacks some. The sample lists some 190,000 clones, 88% occurring once. Sequencing was done on a sample of peripheral blood. These receptors originate from a human donor in a cohort sampled during active COVID-19.

The chain uses TRBV10-3 and TRBJ1-5; TRBD1 is a possible D gene (5 bases). V was shortened by 4 bases and J by 5 bases, with 12 bases between the two germline ends. This CDR3 is 14 amino acids long. Germline V gene sequence: CDR1 ENHRY, CDR2 SYGVKD. CDR3 amino acids: CAISVAREDQPQHF. CDR3 DNA: TGTGCCATCAGTGTGGCCAGGGAAGATCAGCCCCAGCATTTT.

The chain couples TRBV7-2 to TRBJ1-4; the match to TRBD1 covers 8 bases. V gave up 1 base and J gave up 8 bases; unmatched junction bases: 0. Germline CDR1 reads SGHTA; CDR2 reads FQGNSA. The CDR3 runs 13 residues. CDR3 sequence: CASSLGQGEKLFF. The CDR3, as DNA: TGTGCCAGCAGCTTAGGACAGGGGGAAAAACTGTTTTTT.

This clone is a singleton in its sample. The chain couples TRBV9 to TRBJ1-5; D gene uncertain. Trimming removed 4 bases at V and 4 bases at J, with 9 bases between. CDR3 length: 13 amino acids. The germline CDR1 and CDR2 sequences are SGDLS and YYNGEE. CDR3 DNA sequence: TGTGCCAGCAGCAACGGGGAAAATCAGCCCCAGCATTTT. Translation gives CASSNGENQPQHF.

The V and J genes are TRBV7-9 and TRBJ2-5; perhaps TRBD1 as D (6 bases). Germline CDR1 is SEHNR and CDR2 is FQNEAQ (reference sequence). The ends were cut back, 1 base at V and 7 bases at J, with 10 bases in the middle. This CDR3 comprises 13 residues. CDR3 coding DNA: TGTGCCAGCAGCTTAGGGACAGAGGTGACCCAGTACTTC. Protein product: CASSLGTEVTQYF.

This chain uses TRBV2 with TRBJ1-1; D may be TRBD1 (6 bases). The V end lost 5 bases, the J end lost 1 base, and 14 bases lay between the germline ends. Germline assignment: CDR1 SNHLY and CDR2 FYNNEI. The CDR3 consists of 15 residues. As DNA, the CDR3 is TGTGCCAGCAGTCCCGTTGGCAGGGGGAACACTGAAGCTTTCTTT. It codes for CASSPVGRGNTEAFF.

The CDR3 DNA reads TGTGCTAGTGGTTTGGCCGATCCGGACAGGATAAACTATGGCTACACCTTC. This translates into CASGLADPDRINYGYTF. The rearrangement links TRBV12-5 to TRBJ1-2; 7 bases are shared with TRBD1. CDR1 and CDR2 (germline): LGHNT, FRNRAP. This CDR3 has 17 residues. Trimming cost V 1 base and J 2 bases; bases outside gene matches: 10.

The CDR3 DNA is TGTGCCACCAGCAGAGGCCAGGGGAGCGAAAAACTGTTTTTT. Translating gives CATSRGQGSEKLFF. The rearrangement links TRBV15 to TRBJ1-4; D is perhaps TRBD1 (6 bases). This CDR3 is 14 amino acids long. Trimming pared 1 base from V and 8 bases from J, leaving 11 bases between. CDR1 and CDR2 (germline): LNHNV, YYDKDF (reference sequence).

The CDR3 coding sequence is TGTGCCAGCAGCTTAGGTGGCGGGGGGAAGAACTATGGCTACACCTTC. It yields the protein CASSLGGGGKNYGYTF. The chain couples TRBV7-9 to TRBJ1-2, with D possibly TRBD1 on 5 matching bases. This CDR3 is 16 amino acids long. The germline V gene has CDR1 SEHNR and CDR2 FQNEAQ (reference sequence). With 1 base removed from V and 2 bases from J, the gap between germline ends came to 14 bases.

As for this clone: At the DNA level, this CDR3 is encoded by other sequences in the same sample as well. V gene TRBV9 combines with J gene TRBJ2-5; possibly TRBD2 for D (6 bases). Germline-derived CDR1 and CDR2 are SGDLS and YYNGEE. V was pared by 0 bases and J by 5 bases, with 11 bases between. There are 14 residues in the CDR3. The CDR3 spells CASSVGSGGETQYF. The DNA for the CDR3 is TGTGCCAGCAGCGTAGGGTCTGGGGGGGAGACCCAGTACTTC.

The V gene is TRBV27, the J gene TRBJ1-4, with a weak D call TRBD1 (6 bases). V was shortened by 11 bases and J by 7 bases, with 26 bases between the two germline ends. The CDR3 loop spans 16 amino acids. Germline values: CDR1 MNHEY, CDR2 SMNVEV (reference sequence). CDR3: CASGRQAKGSSEKLFF. In DNA, the CDR3 is TGTGCCTCGGGGAGACAGGCTAAGGGGTCTAGTGAAAAACTGTTTTTT.

CDR3 nucleotides: TGTGCCAGCAGCCGCCCTGCTGGAGCCACTGAAGCTTTCTTT. Protein sequence: CASSRPAGATEAFF. The chain joins TRBV6-2 or TRBV6-3 to TRBJ1-1; D remains unclear. Germline V CDR1 and CDR2: MNHEY, SVGEGT. V was shortened by 6 bases and J by 4 bases, with 15 bases between the two germline ends. The CDR3 runs to 14 residues.

V gene TRBV10-3 combines with J gene TRBJ1-2, with 7 bases lining up with TRBD1. Germline V CDR1 and CDR2: ENHRY, SYGVKD. Trimming removed 6 bases from V and 4 bases from J; junction bases left unmatched: 5. The CDR3 spans 13 residues. The CDR3 region is CAIRGTEFYGYTF. CDR3 DNA: TGTGCCATCAGAGGGACAGAGTTCTATGGCTACACCTTC.

The chain joins TRBV6-2 or TRBV6-3 to TRBJ2-5; D perhaps matches TRBD1 (5 bases). With 5 bases removed from V and 4 bases from J, the gap between germline ends came to 17 bases. Germline V gene lookup returns CDR1 MNHEY and CDR2 SVGEGT. This CDR3 is 15 amino acids long. The DNA for the CDR3 is TGTGCCAGCAGTCACCCGACAGAAAGGGTAGAGACCCAGTACTTC. Translation gives CASSHPTERVETQYF.

The J gene is TRBJ1-4, the V gene TRBV6-6; the D is unclear. From germline, CDR1 is MNHNY and CDR2 SVGAGI (reference sequence). Trimming pared 0 bases from V and 5 bases from J, leaving 13 bases between. The CDR3 length is 16 residues. The CDR3 protein is CASSYSRSSPNEKLFF. For the CDR3, the DNA is TGTGCCAGCAGTTACTCGAGGTCTAGCCCAAATGAAAAACTGTTTTTT.

The chain combines TRBV12-3 or TRBV12-4 with TRBJ1-2; D not resolved. The V end was cut by 3 bases, the J end by 4 bases, with 6 bases between. The CDR3 covers 12 residues. The CDR3 sequence: CASSFEGYGYTF. The CDR3 DNA reads as TGTGCCAGCAGTTTTGAGGGCTATGGCTACACCTTC.

The rearrangement links TRBV2 to TRBJ2-2, with D possibly TRBD2 on 5 matching bases. Looked up from germline, CDR1 is SNHLY and CDR2 is FYNNEI. The CDR3 runs to 13 residues. Trimming cost V 3 bases and J 5 bases, with 7 bases left between them. DNA for the CDR3: TGTGCCAGCAGTGAGGAGGTGACCGGGGAGCTGTTTTTT. This encodes CASSEEVTGELFF.

V and J are TRBV28 and TRBJ2-3, with a weak D call TRBD1 (6 bases). Trimming shortened V by 3 bases and J by 1 base, and 17 bases separated the two germline ends. CDR3 length: 17 residues. Germline V gene data show CDR1 as MDHEN and CDR2 as SYDVKM. This CDR3 reads CASSFQTGTSGTDTQYF. DNA of the CDR3: TGTGCCAGCAGTTTTCAAACCGGGACATCCGGCACAGATACGCAGTATTTT. Full variable domain (missing parts from reference TRBV28 and TRBJ2-3): DVKVTQSSRYLVKRTGEKVFLECVQDMDHENMFWYRQDPGLGLRLIYFSYDVKMKEKGDIPEGYSVSREKKERFSLILESASTNQTSMYLCASSFQTGTSGTDTQYFGPGTRLTVL.

This clone was detected a few times. The chain couples TRBV5-6 to TRBJ2-3, with D perhaps matching TRBD2 (6 bases). V lost 4 bases and J lost 0, with 9 bases in between. Germline CDR1 reads SGHDT; CDR2 reads YYEEEE. The CDR3 is 14 amino acids. CDR3 residues: CASSRTTSTDTQYF. The CDR3 DNA reads as TGTGCCAGCAGCCGGACTACTAGCACAGATACGCAGTATTTT.

The CDR3 DNA reads as TGTGCCAGCAGGTCGACAGCAAACATTCAGTACTTC. It codes for CASRSTANIQYF. The chain couples TRBV6-5 to TRBJ2-4, with a tentative D call TRBD1 (5 bases). The CDR3 spans 12 residues. CDR1 and CDR2 (germline): MNHEY, SVGAGI. The V end lost 6 bases, the J end lost 6 bases, and 9 bases lay between the germline ends.

The chain joins TRBV9 to TRBJ2-3, with TRBD2 identical over 12 bases. The germline V gene has CDR1 SGDLS and CDR2 YYNGEE. The CDR3 extends over 16 amino acids. The junction had 3 bases not matched to a gene; V was cut back by 4 bases and J by 0 bases. The DNA for the CDR3 is TGTGCCAGCAGCTTAGGGACTAGCGGGAGCACAGATACGCAGTATTTT. This encodes CASSLGTSGSTDTQYF.

This clone has only a few counts. The chain couples TRBV5-1 to TRBJ2-7; perhaps TRBD1 as D (6 bases). Germline V gene sequence: CDR1 SGHRS, CDR2 YFSETQ. V lost 4 bases, J lost 3 bases, and 14 bases lay in between. The CDR3 covers 14 residues. The chain's CDR3 is CASSQDSSNYEQYF. Here the CDR3 DNA reads TGCGCCAGCAGCCAGGACAGTTCGAACTACGAGCAGTACTTC.

The genes are TRBV6-2 or TRBV6-3 and TRBJ2-5; 8 positions match TRBD2. V was pared by 5 bases and J by 7 bases, with 12 bases of the junction left unmatched. This CDR3 is built from 15 residues. Germline V gives CDR1 MNHEY, CDR2 SVGEGT. The CDR3 region is CASSPGASGFGTQYF. The CDR3 coding sequence is TGTGCCAGCAGTCCGGGGGCTAGCGGGTTCGGGACCCAGTACTTC.

This chain uses TRBV7-9 with TRBJ2-7, with 11 bases aligning to TRBD2. This CDR3 has 16 amino acids. V was pared by 2 bases and J by 2 bases, with 5 bases of the junction left unmatched. Germline V gene sequence: CDR1 SEHNR, CDR2 FQNEAQ (reference sequence). In DNA form, the CDR3 reads TGTGCCAGCAGCTTACGCGGGACTAGCGGCACCTACGAGCAGTACTTC. As protein: CASSLRGTSGTYEQYF.

This clone has only one observation. This chain links TRBV5-8 with TRBJ1-5; tentatively, D is TRBD1 (5 bases). The V end was cut by 3 bases, the J end by 3 bases, with 10 bases between. The germline gives CDR1 SGHTS, CDR2 YDEGEE. This CDR3 comprises 14 residues. The CDR3 DNA reads as TGTGCCAGCAGCTGGGGGGGAGCCAATCAGCCCCAGCATTTT. Amino acids: CASSWGGANQPQHF.

This clone was counted between two and nine times. The chain employs TRBV6-5 and TRBJ2-7, with 7 bases that match TRBD1. The CDR3 consists of 13 residues. The junction had 6 bases not matched to a gene; V was cut back by 9 bases and J by 1 base. Germline V lookup: CDR1 MNHEY, CDR2 SVGAGI. The CDR3 here is CASEGQRSYEQYF. CDR3 in DNA: TGTGCCAGTGAGGGACAGCGGTCCTACGAGCAGTACTTC.

There are many counts of this clone. J is TRBJ2-3 and V is TRBV11-2, with TRBD2 identical over 7 bases. From germline, CDR1 is SGHAT and CDR2 FQNNGV. The CDR3 has 16 residues. Germline trimming cut 6 bases from V and 4 bases from J; bases unmatched to any gene: 13. The CDR3 DNA reads as TGTGCCAGCAGACGAAGGGAGGGTGGTGTTCCAGATACGCAGTATTTT. Protein product: CASRRREGGVPDTQYF.